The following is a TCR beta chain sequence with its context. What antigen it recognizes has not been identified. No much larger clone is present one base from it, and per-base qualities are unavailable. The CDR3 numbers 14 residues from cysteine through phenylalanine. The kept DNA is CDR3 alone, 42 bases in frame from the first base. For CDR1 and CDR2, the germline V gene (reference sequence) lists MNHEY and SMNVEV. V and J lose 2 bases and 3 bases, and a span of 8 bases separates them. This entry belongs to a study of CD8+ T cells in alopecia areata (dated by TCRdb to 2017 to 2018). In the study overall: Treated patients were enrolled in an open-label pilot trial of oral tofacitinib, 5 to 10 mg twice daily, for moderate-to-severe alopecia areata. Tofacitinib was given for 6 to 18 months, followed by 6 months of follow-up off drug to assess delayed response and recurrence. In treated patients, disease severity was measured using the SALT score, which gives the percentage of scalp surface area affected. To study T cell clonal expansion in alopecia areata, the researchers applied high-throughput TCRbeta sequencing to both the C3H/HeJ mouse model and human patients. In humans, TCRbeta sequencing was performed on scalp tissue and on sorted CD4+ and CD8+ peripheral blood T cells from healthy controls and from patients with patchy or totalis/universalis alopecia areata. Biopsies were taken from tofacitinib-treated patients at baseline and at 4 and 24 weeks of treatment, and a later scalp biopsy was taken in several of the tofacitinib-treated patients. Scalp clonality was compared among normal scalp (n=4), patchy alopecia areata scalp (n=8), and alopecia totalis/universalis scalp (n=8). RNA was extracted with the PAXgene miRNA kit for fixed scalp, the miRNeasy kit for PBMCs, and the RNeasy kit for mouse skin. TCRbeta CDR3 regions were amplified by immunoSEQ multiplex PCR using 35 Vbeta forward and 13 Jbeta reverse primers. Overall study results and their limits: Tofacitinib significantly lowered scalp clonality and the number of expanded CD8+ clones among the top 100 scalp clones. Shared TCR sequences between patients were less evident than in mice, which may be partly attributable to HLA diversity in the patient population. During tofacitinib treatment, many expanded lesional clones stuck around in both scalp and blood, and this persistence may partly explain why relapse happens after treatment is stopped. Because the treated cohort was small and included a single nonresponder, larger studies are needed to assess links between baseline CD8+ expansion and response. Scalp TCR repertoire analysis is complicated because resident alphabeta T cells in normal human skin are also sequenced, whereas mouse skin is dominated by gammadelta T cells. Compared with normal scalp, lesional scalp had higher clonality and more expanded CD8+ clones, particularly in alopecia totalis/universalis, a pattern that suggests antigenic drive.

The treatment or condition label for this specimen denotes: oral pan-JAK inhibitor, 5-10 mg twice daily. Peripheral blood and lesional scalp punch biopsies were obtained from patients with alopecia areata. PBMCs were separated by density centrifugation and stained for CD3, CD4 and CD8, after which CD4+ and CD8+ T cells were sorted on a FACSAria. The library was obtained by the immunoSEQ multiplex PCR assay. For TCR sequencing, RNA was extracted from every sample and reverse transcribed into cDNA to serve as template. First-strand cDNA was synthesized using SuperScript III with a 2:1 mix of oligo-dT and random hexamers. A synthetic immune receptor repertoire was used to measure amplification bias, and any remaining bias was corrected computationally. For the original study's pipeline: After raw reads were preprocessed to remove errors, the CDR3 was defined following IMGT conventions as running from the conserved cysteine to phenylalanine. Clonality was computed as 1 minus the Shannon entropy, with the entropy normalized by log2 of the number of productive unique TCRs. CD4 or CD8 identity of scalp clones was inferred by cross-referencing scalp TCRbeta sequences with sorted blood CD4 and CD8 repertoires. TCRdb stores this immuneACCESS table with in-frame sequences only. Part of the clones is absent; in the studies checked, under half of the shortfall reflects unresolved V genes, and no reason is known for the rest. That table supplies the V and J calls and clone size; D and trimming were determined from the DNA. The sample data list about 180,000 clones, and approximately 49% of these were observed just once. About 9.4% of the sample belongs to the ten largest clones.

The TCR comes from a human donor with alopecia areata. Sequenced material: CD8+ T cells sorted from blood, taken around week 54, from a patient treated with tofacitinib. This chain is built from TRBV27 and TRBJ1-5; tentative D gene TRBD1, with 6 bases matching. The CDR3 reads CASSLPGANQPQHF. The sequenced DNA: TGTGCCAGCAGTTTACCAGGGGCCAATCAGCCCCAGCATTTT.